The entry that follows covers one TCR beta chain sequence. As yet, its antigen is unknown. Of the isolated RNA, all was reverse transcribed, and so the sequenced material was expressed TCRB transcripts. TCRdb keeps only in-frame clones here, not all; method: immunoSEQ multiplex PCR. The repertoire holds approximately 37,000 clones, with 45% to 50% as singletons. This entry belongs to a study of beta chain features in type 1 diabetes. In the study overall: Patient and healthy donor groups were alike in age, gender and cell yields.

Study results and caveats: VDJ junctions from patients with type 1 diabetes contained fewer insertions and more deletions. In the patient group, naive, central memory and Treg TCRB repertoires seemed more alike than in the healthy donor group.

CDR1 is KGHSH and CDR2 is LQKENI in the germline V gene. The CDR3 has 16 amino acids. The V gene lost 4 bases and the J gene lost 4 bases, with 19 bases spanning the gap. The source material was central memory CD4+ T cells from blood. This chain joins TRBV18 and TRBJ1-1, with a weak D call TRBD1 (5 bases). This receptor was obtained from a young woman in good health. The CDR3 sequence: CASSRTRGQGRTEAFF. In DNA, the CDR3 is TGTGCCAGCTCACGAACCAGAGGTCAGGGCCGCACTGAAGCTTTCTTT.